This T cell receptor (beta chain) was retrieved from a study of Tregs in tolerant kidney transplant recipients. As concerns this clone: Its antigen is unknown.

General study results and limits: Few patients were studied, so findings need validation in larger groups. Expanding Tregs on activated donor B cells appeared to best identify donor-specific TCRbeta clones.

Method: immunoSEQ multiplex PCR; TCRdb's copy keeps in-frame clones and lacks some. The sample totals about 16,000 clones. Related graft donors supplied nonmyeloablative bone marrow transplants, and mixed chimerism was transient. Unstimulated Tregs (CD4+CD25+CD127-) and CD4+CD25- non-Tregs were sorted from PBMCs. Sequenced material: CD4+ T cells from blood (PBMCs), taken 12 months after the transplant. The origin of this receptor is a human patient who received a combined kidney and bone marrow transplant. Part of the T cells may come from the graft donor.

CDR3 DNA, as far as it was read: TGCAGTGCTAGAGTTCGTAGAACTAGCGGGAGTCCCGGGGACGTGGAGACC. This gives the protein CSARVRRTSGSPGDVET. The full CDR3 reads CSARVRRTSGSPGDVETQYF. This chain joins TRBV20-1 and TRBJ2-5; 11 nucleotides agree with TRBD2. Coverage ceases 3 residues before the CDR3 finishes, and the germline J gene fills in the end. V lost 1 base and J lost 5; bases outside the gene matches: 21. The CDR3 is 20 amino acids. Germline V gene data show CDR1 as DFQATT and CDR2 as SNEGSKA (reference sequence).